What follows are 18 T cell receptor beta chains derived from one specimen sequenced in a study of blood T cell repertoires in COVID-19. The protocol was immunoSEQ multiplex PCR, while the TCRdb copy is restricted to in-frame clones and leaves out a portion. The data hold approximately 200,000 clones, with under 90% observed a single time. Sequenced sample: peripheral blood. These TCRs come from a woman aged 60 to 75 who had recovered from COVID-19.

The V call is TRBV4-1, the J call TRBJ1-1; TRBD1 is a possible D gene (5 bases). V lost 4 bases and J lost 4, with 22 bases in between. The CDR3 contains 17 residues. Germline values: CDR1 MGHRA, CDR2 YSYEKL. DNA of the CDR3: TGCGCCAGCAGCCCCGCCGGGACTCTCCGGGGGGGCACTGAAGCTTTCTTT. Protein sequence: CASSPAGTLRGGTEAFF.

V usage is TRBV9 and J usage is TRBJ2-5, with D tentatively TRBD1 (5 bases). The CDR3 contains 14 residues. The V gene's germline CDR1 is SGDLS and CDR2 YYNGEE. V shed 3 bases and J shed 5 bases, with 14 bases lying between them. CDR3 loop: CASSGTSLRETQYF. Here the CDR3 DNA reads TGTGCCAGCAGCGGGACATCCTTGAGGGAGACCCAGTACTTC.

The chain carries TRBV2 and TRBJ1-2; D is undetermined. Per germline, CDR1 SNHLY and CDR2 FYNNEI. The ends were cut back, 4 bases at V and 5 bases at J, with 14 bases in the middle. This CDR3 has 14 amino acids. CDR3 residues: CASSASALLYGYTF. DNA of the CDR3: TGTGCCAGCAGTGCCTCAGCGTTACTTTATGGCTACACCTTC.

The chain employs TRBV23-1 and TRBJ2-1; weak D call: TRBD2 (6 bases). TRBV23-1 is an ORF, with its function uncertain. Trimming took 1 base from V and 6 from J, leaving 16 bases between them. The CDR3 runs 16 residues. The CDR3 reads CASSQCRVGTSNEQFF. CDR3 sequence (DNA): TGCGCCAGCAGTCAATGTCGGGTCGGGACTTCCAATGAGCAGTTCTTC.

The V gene is TRBV7-2, the J gene TRBJ1-1, with D possibly TRBD1 on 5 matching bases. CDR1 is SGHTA and CDR2 is FQGNSA in the germline V gene. This CDR3 has 13 amino acids. V was cut by 5 bases and J by 4 bases, with 11 bases left in between. This CDR3 is CASSPGGLTEAFF. DNA of the CDR3: TGTGCCAGCAGCCCCGGGGGACTCACTGAAGCTTTCTTT.

V gene TRBV5-1 combines with J gene TRBJ2-2, with a tentative D call TRBD1 (5 bases). With 4 bases removed from V and 0 bases from J, the gap between germline ends came to 10 bases. Per the germline V gene, CDR1 is SGHRS and CDR2 is YFSETQ. CDR3 length: 15 residues. The CDR3 sequence is CASSETVSNTGELFF. DNA for the CDR3: TGCGCCAGCAGCGAGACAGTTTCGAACACCGGGGAGCTGTTTTTT.

The genes are TRBV30 and TRBJ2-3; 12 positions agree with TRBD2. Germline V gene sequence: CDR1 GTSNPN, CDR2 SVGIG (reference sequence). The CDR3 totals 16 residues. Germline trimming cut 0 bases from V and 5 bases from J; bases unmatched to any gene: 6. The CDR3 DNA reads TGTGCCTGGAGTGTAGGTACTAGCGGGGGGCAAGATACGCAGTATTTT. Translation: CAWSVGTSGGQDTQYF. The full variable domain, rest sourced from reference TRBV30 and TRBJ2-3, is SQTIHQWPATLVQPVGSPLSLECTVEGTSNPNLYWYRQAAGRGLQLLFYSVGIGQISSEVPQNLSASRPQDRQFILSSKKLLLSDSGFYLCAWSVGTSGGQDTQYFGPGTRLTVL.

CDR3 nucleotides: TGTGCCAGTAGTCAGGGAAACAATCAGCCCCAGCATTTT. The encoded protein is CASSQGNNQPQHF. This chain links TRBV19 with TRBJ1-5; maybe TRBD1 (5 bases). The ends were cut back, 5 bases at V and 3 bases at J, with 8 bases in the middle. There are 13 residues in the CDR3. Germline CDR1 and CDR2: LNHDA and SQIVND (reference sequence).

The chain joins TRBV6-2 or TRBV6-3 to TRBJ2-6, with 7 positions matching TRBD2. CDR3 size: 18 residues. Germline lookup yields CDR1 MNHEY and CDR2 SVGEGT. Trimming cost V 4 bases and J 0 bases; bases outside gene matches: 9. The CDR3 region has the DNA TGTGCCAGCAGTTCCCTACGGGGGGTCCACTCTGGGGCCAACGTCCTGACTTTC. Translated: CASSSLRGVHSGANVLTF.

CDR3 bases: TGCGCCAGCAGCTCATTAGACAGGGGGCGGAACGAGCAGTACTTC. This translates into CASSSLDRGRNEQYF. The chain couples TRBV5-1 to TRBJ2-7, with TRBD1 matching 10 bases. This CDR3 has 15 amino acids. Per germline, CDR1 SGHRS and CDR2 YFSETQ. V lost 3 bases to trimming and J lost 5 bases; unmatched junction nucleotides: 8.

The chain employs TRBV15 and TRBJ2-7, with 7 bases fitting TRBD2. Germline CDR1 LNHNV, CDR2 YYDKDF (reference sequence). The V segment lost 5 bases and the J segment 6 bases; nucleotides outside the gene matches: 1. The CDR3 spans 11 residues. For the CDR3, the DNA is TGTGCCACCAGCCCGGGGGGCGAGCAGTACTTC. It translates to CATSPGGEQYF.

In its sample, this clone was seen once. The gene calls are TRBV5-5 and TRBJ2-7, with TRBD2 as a possible D gene (6 bases). With 0 bases removed from V and 6 bases from J, the gap between germline ends came to 10 bases. The CDR3 extends over 13 amino acids. Germline V gene lookup returns CDR1 SGHKS and CDR2 YYEKEE (reference sequence). The CDR3 bases are TGTGCCAGCAGCTTGGCCGGGAGCCCCGAGCAGTACTTC. Residues: CASSLAGSPEQYF.

This chain joins TRBV4-3 and TRBJ1-2, with TRBD1 matching 12 bases. The CDR3 is made up of 15 amino acids. Losses at the gene ends were 2 bases for V and 8 bases for J; bases not matched to a gene: 6. Per germline, CDR1 LGHNA and CDR2 YSLEER. The CDR3: CASSQKGTGGRGYTF. CDR3 bases: TGCGCCAGCAGCCAAAAAGGGACAGGGGGCCGGGGCTACACCTTC.

The chain carries TRBV5-6 and TRBJ1-2; D might be TRBD1 (5 bases). The CDR3 covers 18 residues. V lost 4 bases, J lost 4 bases, and 26 bases lay in between. Per the germline V gene, CDR1 is SGHDT and CDR2 is YYEEEE. CDR3 residues: CASSHGGAAGRLGYGYTF. CDR3 DNA: TGTGCCAGCAGCCACGGCGGGGCAGCCGGACGTCTTGGCTATGGCTACACCTTC. Supplemented by reference TRBV5-6 and TRBJ1-2, the full variable domain reads DAGVTQSPTHLIKTRGQQVTLRCSPKSGHDTVSWYQQALGQGPQFIFQYYEEEERQRGNFPDRFSGHQFPNYSSELNVNALLLGDSALYLCASSHGGAAGRLGYGYTFGSGTRLTVV.

V usage is TRBV4-3 and J usage is TRBJ1-6; no clear D. V was trimmed by 3 bases and J by 0 bases, leaving 9 bases between them. CDR1 and CDR2 (germline): LGHNA, YSLEER. The CDR3 totals 16 residues. This CDR3 is CASSQREDSYNSPLHF. The DNA of the CDR3 is TGCGCCAGCAGCCAGCGAGAGGACTCCTATAATTCACCCCTCCACTTT.

The chain couples TRBV14 to TRBJ2-3; perhaps TRBD2 as D (6 bases). Deletions cut 4 bases from V and 2 bases from J, with 10 bases between. CDR3 length: 14 amino acids. Germline values: CDR1 SGHDN, CDR2 FVKESK. The CDR3 DNA is TGTGCCAGCAGCCCGCTACTAGCCACAGATACGCAGTATTTT. Encoded protein: CASSPLLATDTQYF.

This clone occurred once. The V and J genes are TRBV5-4 and TRBJ1-2, with 10 bases aligning to TRBD1. J lost 6 bases, V lost 0 bases, and 8 bases had no gene match. The CDR3 has 16 amino acids. The germline V gene encodes CDR1 SGHNT and CDR2 YYREEE (reference sequence). The CDR3 sequence: CASSLATYGTGDGYTF. The CDR3 DNA is TGTGCCAGCAGCTTGGCTACCTACGGGACAGGGGATGGCTACACCTTC.

The rearrangement links TRBV13 to TRBJ1-2; 7 bases map to TRBD1. The germline V gene has CDR1 PRHDT and CDR2 FYEKMQ (reference sequence). Trimming took 1 base from V and 4 from J; bases not matched to a gene: 18. CDR3 length: 19 residues. The CDR3 DNA reads as TGTGCCAGCAGCTTAGTTGGGAGGACAGGCTTAAAAAGAAGCTATGGCTACACCTTC. Translating gives CASSLVGRTGLKRSYGYTF.